Described below is a single T cell receptor (beta chain) sequence and its context. These data come from a study of blood T cell repertoires in COVID-19. Across the whole study: Whether acute or convalescent, the COVID-19 samples came from the United States, Italy and Spain. The cDNA or gDNA used as material had been derived from T cells, B-cell-depleted T cells, or PBMCs.

Authors' analysis steps: Amplification of reference gene primers was used by the study to estimate nucleated cell counts. The data were produced by immunoSEQ multiplex PCR, yet TCRdb's version contains in-frame clones alone and is incomplete. V and J calls and clone size follow that table, whereas D and trimming were derived from the DNA. The sample includes under 200,000 clones, 83% of them seen just once. V lost 10 bases, J lost 8 bases, and 15 bases lay in between. This CDR3 has 13 amino acids. Per the germline V gene, CDR1 is LNHDA and CDR2 is SQIVND (reference sequence). The receptor comes from a woman of 80 years or more with acute or convalescent COVID-19. J is TRBJ1-6 and V is TRBV19, with D possibly matching TRBD1 (6 bases). What was sequenced was peripheral blood. The CDR3 nucleotides read TGTGCCACCAGTGGGAACAGGGATTCACCCCTCCACTTT. Encoded protein: CATSGNRDSPLHF.